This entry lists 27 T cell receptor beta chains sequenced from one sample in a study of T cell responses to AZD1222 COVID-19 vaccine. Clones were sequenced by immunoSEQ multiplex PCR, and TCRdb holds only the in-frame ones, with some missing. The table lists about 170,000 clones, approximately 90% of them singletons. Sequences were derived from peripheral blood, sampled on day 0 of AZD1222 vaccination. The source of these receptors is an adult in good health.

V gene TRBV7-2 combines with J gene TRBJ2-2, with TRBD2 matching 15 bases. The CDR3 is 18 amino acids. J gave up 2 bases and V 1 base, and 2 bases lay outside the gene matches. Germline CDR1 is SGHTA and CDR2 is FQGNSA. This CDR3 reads CASSLEGLAGGNTGELFF. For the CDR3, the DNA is TGTGCCAGCAGCTTAGAGGGACTAGCGGGGGGAAACACCGGGGAGCTGTTTTTT.

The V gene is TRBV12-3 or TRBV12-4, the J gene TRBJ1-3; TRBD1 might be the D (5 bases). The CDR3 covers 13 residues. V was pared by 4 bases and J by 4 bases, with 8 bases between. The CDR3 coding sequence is TGTGCCAGCAGTTGGGGGTCCGGAAACACCATATATTTT. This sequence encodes CASSWGSGNTIYF.

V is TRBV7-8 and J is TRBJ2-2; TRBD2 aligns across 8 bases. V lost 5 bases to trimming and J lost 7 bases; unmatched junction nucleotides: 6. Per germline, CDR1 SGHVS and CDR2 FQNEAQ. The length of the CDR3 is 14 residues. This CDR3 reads CASSTGGFIGELFF. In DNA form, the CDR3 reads TGTGCCAGCAGCACGGGGGGGTTTATCGGGGAGCTGTTTTTT.

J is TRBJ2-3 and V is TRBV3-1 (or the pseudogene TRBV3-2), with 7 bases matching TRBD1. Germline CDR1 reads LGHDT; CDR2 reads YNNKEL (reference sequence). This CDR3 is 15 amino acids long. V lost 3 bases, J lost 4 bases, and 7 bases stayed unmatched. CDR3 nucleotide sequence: TGTGCCAGCAGCCAGCAGATAGGGACAGCAGATACGCAGTATTTT. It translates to CASSQQIGTADTQYF.

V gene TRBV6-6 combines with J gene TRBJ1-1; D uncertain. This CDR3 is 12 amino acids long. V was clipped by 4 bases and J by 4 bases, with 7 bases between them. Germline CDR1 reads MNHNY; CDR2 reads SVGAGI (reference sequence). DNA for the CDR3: TGTGCCAGCAGTTCTTACACCACTGAAGCTTTCTTT. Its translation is CASSSYTTEAFF.

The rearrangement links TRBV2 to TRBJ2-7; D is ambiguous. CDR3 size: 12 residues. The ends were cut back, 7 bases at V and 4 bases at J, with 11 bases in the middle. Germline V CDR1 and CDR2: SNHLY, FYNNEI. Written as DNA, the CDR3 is TGTGCCAGCACCCCCAGTAGTTACGAGCAGTACTTC. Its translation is CASTPSSYEQYF.

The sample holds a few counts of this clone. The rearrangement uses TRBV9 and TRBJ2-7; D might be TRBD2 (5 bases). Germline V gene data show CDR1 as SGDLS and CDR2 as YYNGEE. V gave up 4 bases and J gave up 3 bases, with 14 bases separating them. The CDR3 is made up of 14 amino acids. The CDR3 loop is CASSPNVGSYEQYF. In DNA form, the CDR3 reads TGTGCCAGCAGCCCTAACGTTGGGAGCTACGAGCAGTACTTC.

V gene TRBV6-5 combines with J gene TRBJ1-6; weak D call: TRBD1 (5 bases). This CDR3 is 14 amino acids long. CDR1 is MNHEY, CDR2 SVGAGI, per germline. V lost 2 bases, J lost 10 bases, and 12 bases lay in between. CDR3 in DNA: TGTGCCAGCAGTTACAAGGGGACCGTATCACCCCTCCACTTT. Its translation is CASSYKGTVSPLHF.

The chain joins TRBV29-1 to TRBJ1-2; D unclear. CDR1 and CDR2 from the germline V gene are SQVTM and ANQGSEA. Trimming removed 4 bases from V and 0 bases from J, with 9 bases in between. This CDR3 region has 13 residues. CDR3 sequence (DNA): TGCAGCGTTGGGACGGTCCCTAACTATGGCTACACCTTC. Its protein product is CSVGTVPNYGYTF. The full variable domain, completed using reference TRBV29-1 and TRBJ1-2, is SAVISQKPSRDICQRGTSLTIQCQVDSQVTMMFWYRQQPGQSLTLIATANQGSEATYESGFVIDKFPISRPNLTFSTLTVSNMSPEDSSIYLCSVGTVPNYGYTFGSGTRLTVV.

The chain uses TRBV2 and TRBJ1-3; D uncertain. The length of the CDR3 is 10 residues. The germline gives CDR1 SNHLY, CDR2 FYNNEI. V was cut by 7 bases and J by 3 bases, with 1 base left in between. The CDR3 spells CASIGNTIYF. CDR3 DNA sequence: TGTGCCAGCATTGGAAACACCATATATTTT.

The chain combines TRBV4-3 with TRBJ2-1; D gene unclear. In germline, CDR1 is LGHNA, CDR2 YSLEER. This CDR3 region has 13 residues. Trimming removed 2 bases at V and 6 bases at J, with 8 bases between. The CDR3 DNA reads TGCGCCAGCAGCCAACCGGGCTCCAATGAGCAGTTCTTC. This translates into CASSQPGSNEQFF.

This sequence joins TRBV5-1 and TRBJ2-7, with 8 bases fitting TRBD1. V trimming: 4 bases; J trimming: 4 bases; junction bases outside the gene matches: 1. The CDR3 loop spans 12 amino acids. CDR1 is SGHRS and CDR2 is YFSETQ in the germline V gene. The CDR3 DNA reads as TGCGCCAGCAGCACAGGGGGTTACGAGCAGTACTTC. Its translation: CASSTGGYEQYF.

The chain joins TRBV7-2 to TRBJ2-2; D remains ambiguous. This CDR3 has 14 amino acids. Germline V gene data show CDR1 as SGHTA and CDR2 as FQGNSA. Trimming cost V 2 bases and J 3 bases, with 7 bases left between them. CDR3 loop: CASSLSQDTGELFF. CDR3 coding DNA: TGTGCCAGCAGCTTATCCCAGGACACCGGGGAGCTGTTTTTT.

CDR3 region: CASSVGTGNYNSPLHF. CDR3 DNA sequence: TGTGCCAGCAGCGTGGGGACAGGGAACTATAATTCACCCCTCCACTTT. The rearrangement links TRBV9 to TRBJ1-6; TRBD1 aligns across 9 bases. CDR3 size: 16 residues. Trimming at V came to 2 bases and at J to 3 bases, leaving 3 bases not matched to a gene. Germline CDR1 reads SGDLS; CDR2 reads YYNGEE.

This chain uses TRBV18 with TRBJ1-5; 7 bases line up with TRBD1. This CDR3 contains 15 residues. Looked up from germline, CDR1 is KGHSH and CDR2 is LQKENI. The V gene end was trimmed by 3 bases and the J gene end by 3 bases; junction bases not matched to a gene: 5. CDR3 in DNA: TGTGCCAGCTCACCCGGGACAGACCCCAATCAGCCCCAGCATTTT. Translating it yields CASSPGTDPNQPQHF.

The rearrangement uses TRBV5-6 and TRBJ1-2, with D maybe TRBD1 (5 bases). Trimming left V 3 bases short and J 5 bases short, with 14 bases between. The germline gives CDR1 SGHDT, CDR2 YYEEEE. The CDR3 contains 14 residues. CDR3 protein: CASSSGGASYGYTF. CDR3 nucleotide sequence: TGTGCCAGCAGCTCCGGGGGAGCCTCATATGGCTACACCTTC.

The CDR3 here is CASSFGFTDTQYF. As DNA, the CDR3 is TGTGCCAGCAGCTTCGGGTTCACAGATACGCAGTATTTT. The chain employs TRBV7-9 and TRBJ2-3, with D unresolved. The germline V gene has CDR1 SEHNR and CDR2 FQNEAQ (reference sequence). Trimming took 3 bases from V and 2 from J, leaving 6 bases between them. The CDR3 extends over 13 amino acids.

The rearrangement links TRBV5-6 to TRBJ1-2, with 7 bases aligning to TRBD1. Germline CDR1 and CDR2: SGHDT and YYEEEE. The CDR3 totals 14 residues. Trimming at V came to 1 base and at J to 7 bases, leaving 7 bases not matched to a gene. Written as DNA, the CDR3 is TGTGCCAGCAGCTTGAGAGGGGGCGAGGGTGGCTACACCTTC. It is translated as CASSLRGGEGGYTF.

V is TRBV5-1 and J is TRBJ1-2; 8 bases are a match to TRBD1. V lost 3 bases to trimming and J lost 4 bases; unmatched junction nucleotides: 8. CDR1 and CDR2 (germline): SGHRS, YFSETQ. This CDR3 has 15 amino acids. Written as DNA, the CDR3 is TGCGCCAGCAGCTCCTCGGGACAGGAGATCTATGGCTACACCTTC. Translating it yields CASSSSGQEIYGYTF.

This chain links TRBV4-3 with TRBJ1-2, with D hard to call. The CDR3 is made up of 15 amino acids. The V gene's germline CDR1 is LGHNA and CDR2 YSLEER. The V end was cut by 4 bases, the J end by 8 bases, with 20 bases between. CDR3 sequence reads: CASSRDPGPQAGYTF. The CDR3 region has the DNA TGCGCCAGCAGCCGCGACCCCGGGCCTCAAGCGGGCTACACCTTC.

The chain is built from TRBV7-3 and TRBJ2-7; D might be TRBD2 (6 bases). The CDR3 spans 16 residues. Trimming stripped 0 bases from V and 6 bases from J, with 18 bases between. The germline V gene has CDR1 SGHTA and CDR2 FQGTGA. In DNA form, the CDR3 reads TGTGCCAGCAGCTTAACGGGAGGACTTGGCGCCGGCGAGCAGTACTTC. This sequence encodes CASSLTGGLGAGEQYF.

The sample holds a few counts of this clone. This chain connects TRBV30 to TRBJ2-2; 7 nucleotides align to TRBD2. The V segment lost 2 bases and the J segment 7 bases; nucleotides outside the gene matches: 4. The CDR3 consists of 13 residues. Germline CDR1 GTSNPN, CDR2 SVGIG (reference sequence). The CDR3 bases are TGTGCCTGGAGTCCCAGCGGGATCGGGGAGCTGTTTTTT. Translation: CAWSPSGIGELFF. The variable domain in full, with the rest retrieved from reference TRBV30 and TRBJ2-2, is SQTIHQWPATLVQPVGSPLSLECTVEGTSNPNLYWYRQAAGRGLQLLFYSVGIGQISSEVPQNLSASRPQDRQFILSSKKLLLSDSGFYLCAWSPSGIGELFFGEGSRLTVL.

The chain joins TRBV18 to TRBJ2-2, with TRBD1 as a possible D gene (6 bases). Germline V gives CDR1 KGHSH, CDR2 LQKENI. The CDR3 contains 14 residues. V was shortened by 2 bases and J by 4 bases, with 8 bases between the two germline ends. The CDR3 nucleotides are TGTGCCAGCTCACCAAAAGGGGGCACCGGGGAGCTGTTTTTT. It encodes CASSPKGGTGELFF.

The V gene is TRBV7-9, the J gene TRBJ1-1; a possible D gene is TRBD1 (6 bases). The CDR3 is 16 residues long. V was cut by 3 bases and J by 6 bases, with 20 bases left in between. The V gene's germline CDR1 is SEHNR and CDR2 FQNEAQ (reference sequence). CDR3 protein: CASSFGGGPLGPEAFF. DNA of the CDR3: TGTGCCAGCAGCTTCGGGGGCGGACCCCTGGGCCCTGAAGCTTTCTTT. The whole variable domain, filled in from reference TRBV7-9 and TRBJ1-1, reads DTGVSQNPRHKITKRGQNVTFRCDPISEHNRLYWYRQTLGQGPEFLTYFQNEAQLEKSRLLSDRFSAERPKGSFSTLEIQRTEQGDSAMYLCASSFGGGPLGPEAFFGQGTRLTVV.

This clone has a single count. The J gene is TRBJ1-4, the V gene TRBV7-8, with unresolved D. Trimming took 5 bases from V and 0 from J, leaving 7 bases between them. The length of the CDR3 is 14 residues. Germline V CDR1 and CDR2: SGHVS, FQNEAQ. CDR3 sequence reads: CASSPTATNEKLFF. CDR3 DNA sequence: TGTGCCAGCAGCCCGACGGCAACTAATGAAAAACTGTTTTTT.

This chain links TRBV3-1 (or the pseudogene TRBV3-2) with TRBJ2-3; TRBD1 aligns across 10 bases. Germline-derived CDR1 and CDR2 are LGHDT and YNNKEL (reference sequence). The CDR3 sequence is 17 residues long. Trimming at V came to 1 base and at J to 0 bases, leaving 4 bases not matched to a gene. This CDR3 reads CASSQAGTGVSTDTQYF. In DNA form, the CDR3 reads TGTGCCAGCAGCCAAGCGGGGACAGGGGTTAGCACAGATACGCAGTATTTT.

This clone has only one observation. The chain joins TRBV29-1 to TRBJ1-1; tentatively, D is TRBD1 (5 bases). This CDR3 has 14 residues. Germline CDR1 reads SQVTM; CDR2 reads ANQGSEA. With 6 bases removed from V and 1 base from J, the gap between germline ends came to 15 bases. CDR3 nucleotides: TGCAGCGTCGCCGCGGGGAGGGGGAACACTGAAGCTTTCTTT. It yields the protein CSVAAGRGNTEAFF.